The 7 T cell receptor beta chains reported below all come from one sample, sequenced in a study of CD8+CD57+ T cells in acquired aplastic anemia. Template material for TCR beta VDJ and CDR3 profiling consisted of genomic DNA. Using its own MiXCR run on the reads, TCRdb lists one record per CDR3 protein. The repertoire holds some 64,000 distinct CDR3 sequences, with less than 65% as singletons. Sequenced input: sorted CD4+, CD8+, or CD8+CD57+ T cells (not recorded which) from PBMCs. These receptors were obtained from a human donor in good health, serving as a control.

The CDR3, as DNA: TGTGCCAGCAGGGCTAGCGGGCCCTCCTACGAGCAGTACTTC. Protein: CASRASGPSYEQYF. The chain uses TRBV2 and TRBJ2-7, with 8 bases fitting TRBD2. Germline CDR1 SNHLY, CDR2 FYNNEI. The CDR3 contains 14 residues. V gave up 6 bases and J gave up 0 bases; unmatched junction bases: 4.

This clonotype appeared a single time. With a much larger clone just one base away, this may be a read error. The chain couples TRBV10-2 to TRBJ2-7; no firm D call. Looked up from germline, CDR1 is WSHSY and CDR2 is SAAADI. This CDR3 comprises 15 residues. CDR3 sequence (DNA): TGTGCCAGCAGCCAAGACGCAGGCCTTTCCTACAAGCAGTACTTC. The encoded protein is CASSQDAGLSYKQYF.

This chain connects TRBV7-8 to TRBJ2-3; D is unclear. Trimming left V 6 bases short and J 8 bases short, with 15 bases between. This CDR3 is 13 amino acids long. The V gene's germline CDR1 is SGHVS and CDR2 FQNEAQ. CDR3 sequence (DNA): TGTGCCAGCAGAGACCGGGCGAGAACTACGCAGTATTTT. Translating it yields CASRDRARTTQYF.

This chain connects TRBV11-1 to TRBJ1-2, with D possibly TRBD1 on 6 matching bases. V lost 4 bases to trimming and J lost 3 bases, with 18 bases between them. Germline values: CDR1 SGHAT, CDR2 FQDESV (reference sequence). The CDR3 extends over 16 amino acids. The CDR3 here is CASSSGLGARDYGYTF. CDR3 coding DNA: TGTGCCAGCAGCTCTGGATTGGGGGCGCGGGACTATGGCTACACCTTC.

V usage is TRBV2 and J usage is TRBJ2-1; D is unresolved. CDR3 length: 13 residues. Per germline, CDR1 SNHLY and CDR2 FYNNEI. Between the trimmed V and J ends, which lost 8 bases and 5 bases, there was a span of 13 bases. CDR3 sequence: CASQLSFNNEQFF. The CDR3 DNA reads as TGTGCCAGCCAGCTTTCTTTCAACAATGAGCAGTTCTTC. Using reference TRBV2 and TRBJ2-1 for the parts outside the CDR3, the full variable domain is EPEVTQTPSHQVTQMGQEVILRCVPISNHLYFYWYRQILGQKVEFLVSFYNNEISEKSEIFDDQFSVERPDGSNFTLKIRSTKLEDSAMYFCASQLSFNNEQFFGPGTRLTVL.

This clonotype was seen only a few times. The chain couples TRBV7-8 to TRBJ2-5, with TRBD2 identical over 8 bases. Germline V CDR1 and CDR2: SGHVS, FQNEAQ. CDR3 size: 15 residues. Losses at the gene ends were 1 base for V and 5 bases for J; bases not matched to a gene: 6. The CDR3 DNA reads as TGTGCCAGCAGCTTAGGAGCGGGGGTCTGGGAGACCCAGTACTTC. It is translated as CASSLGAGVWETQYF.

This clonotype has a count of ten or more. The chain is built from TRBV19 and TRBJ2-2, with TRBD2 matching over 8 bases. V lost 5 bases and J lost 1; bases outside the gene matches: 3. The CDR3 is 15 amino acids. From germline, CDR1 is LNHDA and CDR2 SQIVND (reference sequence). The CDR3 nucleotides are TGTGCCAGTAGTTTGCGGGAGGTGAACACCGGGGAGCTGTTTTTT. Residues: CASSLREVNTGELFF.